This T cell receptor (beta chain) came from a study of shared clonotypes between healthy human individuals. The data were produced by immunoSEQ multiplex PCR, yet TCRdb's version contains in-frame clones alone and is incomplete. This sample has roughly 1,500,000 clones, with approximately 98% found just once. The germline V and J ends were trimmed by 7 bases and 1 base, with 21 bases remaining between them. Germline lookup yields CDR1 SGHKS and CDR2 YYEKEE (reference sequence). The CDR3 sequence is 16 residues long. Sequenced input: naive CD4+ T cells sorted from blood. The subset denotes: CD45RA+ positively selected. The source of this sequence is a man aged 30 to 45 in good health. The rearrangement joins TRBV5-5 to TRBJ2-7, with D maybe TRBD2 (6 bases). CDR3 sequence (DNA): TGTGCCAGCGCTCCAGTACCGGGGGTACTATCCTACGAGCAGTACTTC. Translated: CASAPVPGVLSYEQYF.